Listed below are T cell receptor beta chains from one sample, sequenced in a study of PD-1 blockade in classical Hodgkin lymphoma. Using immunoSEQ multiplex PCR, the repertoire was profiled, and TCRdb retains in-frame clones only, with some absent. The sample includes some 110,000 clones, approximately 90% of them seen just once. Sample: peripheral blood mononuclear cells (PBMCs), taken before the fourth cycle of nivolumab. These receptors were taken from a human donor with classical Hodgkin lymphoma. Each CDR3 is given with its conserved first and last residue. Fields, in order: CDR3 protein, CDR3 DNA, clone size, D gene, J gene, V gene. The D gene is left open where the match is weak. Where a row states a size, it is once, few, many or the class of an expanded clone; other rows omit it.

CASIHQEVSYEQYF TGTGCCAGCATCCATCAGGAGGTGTCCTACGAGCAGTACTTC . . TRBJ2-7 TRBV5-8
CASSLPRVTQYF TGTGCCAGCAGCCTCCCGAGGGTAACCCAGTACTTC . . TRBJ2-5 TRBV5-8
CASRFEGATTDTQYF TGTGCCAGCAGGTTCGAGGGGGCGACCACAGATACGCAGTATTTT few TRBD1 TRBJ2-3 TRBV2
CASSRQGTYEQYF TGTGCCAGCAGCCGACAGGGTACCTACGAGCAGTACTTC . TRBD1 TRBJ2-7 TRBV7-9
CASSQGQRAPPYEQYF TGCGCCAGCAGCCAGGGCCAAAGGGCACCTCCCTACGAGCAGTACTTC . . TRBJ2-7 TRBV4-1
CASSLDSSNQPQHF TGCGCCAGCAGCTTAGACAGCTCCAATCAGCCCCAGCATTTT . . TRBJ1-5 TRBV5-1
CSAGDREQFF TGCAGTGCTGGGGACAGAGAGCAGTTCTTC . TRBD1 TRBJ2-1 TRBV20-1
CASRAGDTEAFF TGTGCCAGTAGGGCAGGGGACACTGAAGCTTTCTTT . . TRBJ1-1 TRBV19
CASSLVSGAQYF TGTGCCAGCAGCTTGGTATCCGGGGCCCAGTACTTC once . TRBJ2-5 TRBV5-6
CASSLRQGGTEAFF TGTGCCAGCAGCTTACGACAGGGAGGCACTGAAGCTTTCTTT . TRBD1 TRBJ1-1 TRBV7-2
CASSYTGWAQYF TGTGCCAGCAGTTACACAGGGTGGGCCCAGTACTTC . . TRBJ2-5 TRBV6-6
CASSFRTGLGNNEQFF TGCGCCAGCAGCTTTCGGACAGGCCTGGGAAATAATGAGCAGTTCTTC . TRBD1 TRBJ2-1 TRBV5-1